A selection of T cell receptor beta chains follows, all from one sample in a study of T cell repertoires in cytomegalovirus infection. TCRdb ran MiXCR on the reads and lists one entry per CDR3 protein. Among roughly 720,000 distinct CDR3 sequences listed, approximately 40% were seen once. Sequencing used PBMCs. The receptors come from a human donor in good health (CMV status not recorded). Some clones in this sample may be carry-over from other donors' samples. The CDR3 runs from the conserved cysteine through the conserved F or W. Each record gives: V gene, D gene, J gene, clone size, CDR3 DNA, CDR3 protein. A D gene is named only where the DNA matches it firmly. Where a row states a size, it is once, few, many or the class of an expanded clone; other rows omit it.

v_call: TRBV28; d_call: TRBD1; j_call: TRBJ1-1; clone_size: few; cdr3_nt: TGTGCCAGCAGGGAAGGACAGGGGGCCACTGAAGCTTTCTTT; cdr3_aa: CASREGQGATEAFF
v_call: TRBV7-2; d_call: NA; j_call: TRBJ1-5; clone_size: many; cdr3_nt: TGTGCCAGCAGCCGAGGGAGGCAGGGGTTCAATCAGCCCCAGCATTTT; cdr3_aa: CASSRGRQGFNQPQHF
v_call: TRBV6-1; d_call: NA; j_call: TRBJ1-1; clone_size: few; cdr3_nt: TGTGCCAGCAGTTCCCACTCGGAGAACACTGAAGCTTTCTTT; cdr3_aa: CASSSHSENTEAFF
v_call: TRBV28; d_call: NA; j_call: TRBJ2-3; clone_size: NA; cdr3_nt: TGTGCCAGCTCTATCCTCTGGGGGGGCACAGATACGCAGTATTTT; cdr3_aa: CASSILWGGTDTQYF
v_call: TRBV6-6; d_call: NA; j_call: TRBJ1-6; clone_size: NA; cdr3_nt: TGTGCCAGCAGTTACGCCGGGACCAATAATTCACCCCTCCACTTT; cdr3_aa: CASSYAGTNNSPLHF
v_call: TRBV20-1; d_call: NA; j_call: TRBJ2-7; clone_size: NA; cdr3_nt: TGCAGTGCTTCCCTAGGGCCCCCCTACGAGCAGTACTTC; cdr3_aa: CSASLGPPYEQYF
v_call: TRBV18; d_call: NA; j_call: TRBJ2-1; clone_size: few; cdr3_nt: TGTGCCAGCTCATCCCTCGAGGTGGGGGCTTACAATGAGCAGTTCTTC; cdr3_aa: CASSSLEVGAYNEQFF
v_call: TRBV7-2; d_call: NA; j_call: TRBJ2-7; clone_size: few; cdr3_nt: TGTGCCAGCAGCCAGGGCAGGGAGAACGAGCAGTACTTC; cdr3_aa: CASSQGRENEQYF
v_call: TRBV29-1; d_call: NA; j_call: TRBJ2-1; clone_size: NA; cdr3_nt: TGCAGCGTTGAGGGACAGGCCGGACGGGACTATTGGATCAATGAGCAGTTCTTC; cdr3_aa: CSVEGQAGRDYWINEQFF
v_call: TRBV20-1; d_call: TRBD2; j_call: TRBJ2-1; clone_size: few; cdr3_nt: TGCAGTGCTAGAGGGGTAGCGGGAGTCTCCTACAATGAGCAGTTCTTC; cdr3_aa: CSARGVAGVSYNEQFF
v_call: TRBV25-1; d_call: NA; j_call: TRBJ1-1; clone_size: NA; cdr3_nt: TGTGCCAGCAGTGACACCACTACAGGGTATAACACTGAAGCTTTCTTT; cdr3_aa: CASSDTTTGYNTEAFF
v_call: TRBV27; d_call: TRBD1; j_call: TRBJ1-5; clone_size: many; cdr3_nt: TGTGCCAGCAGCCCTGACAGGGTGAATCAGCCCCAGCATTTT; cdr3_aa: CASSPDRVNQPQHF
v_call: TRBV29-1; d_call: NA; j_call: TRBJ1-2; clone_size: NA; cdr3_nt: TGCAGCGTTGAGGGCGAGCTCTATGGCTACACCTTC; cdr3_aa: CSVEGELYGYTF
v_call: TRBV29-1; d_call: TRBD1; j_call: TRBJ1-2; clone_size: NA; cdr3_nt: TGCAGCGTGTCCCTTGACAGGGACTATGGCTACACCTTC; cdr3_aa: CSVSLDRDYGYTF
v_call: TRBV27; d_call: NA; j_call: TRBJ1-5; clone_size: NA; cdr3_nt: TGTGCCAGCAGTGGCAGGGGAAGCAATCAGCCCCAGCATTTT; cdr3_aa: CASSGRGSNQPQHF
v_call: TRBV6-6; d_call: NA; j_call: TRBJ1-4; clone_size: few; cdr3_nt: TGTGCCAGCAGTTACTCGACAGCAACTAATGAAAAACTGTTTTTT; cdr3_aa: CASSYSTATNEKLFF
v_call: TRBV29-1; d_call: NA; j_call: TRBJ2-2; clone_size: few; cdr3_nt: TGCAGCGCGGAGGGAGGAAACACCGGGGAGCTGTTTTTT; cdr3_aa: CSAEGGNTGELFF
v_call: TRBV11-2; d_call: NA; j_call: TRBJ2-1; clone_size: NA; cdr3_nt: TGTGCCAGCAGCGTCCGGGACCACACCAATGAGCAGTTCTTC; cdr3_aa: CASSVRDHTNEQFF
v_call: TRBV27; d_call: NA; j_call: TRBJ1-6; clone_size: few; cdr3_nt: TGTGCCAGCAGTTCCCCACTCTACAATTCACCCCTCCACTTT; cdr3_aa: CASSSPLYNSPLHF
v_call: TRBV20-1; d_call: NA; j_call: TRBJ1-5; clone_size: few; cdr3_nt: TGCAGTGCTGGAATCCCCCCAGGGAATCAGCCCCAGCATTTT; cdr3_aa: CSAGIPPGNQPQHF
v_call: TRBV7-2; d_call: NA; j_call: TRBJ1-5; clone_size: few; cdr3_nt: TGTGCCAGCAGCTTAGGTGGCGGACGTAACAATCAGCCCCAGCATTTT; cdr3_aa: CASSLGGGRNNQPQHF
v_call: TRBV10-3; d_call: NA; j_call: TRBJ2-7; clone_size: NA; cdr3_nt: TGTGCCATCAGTGAATCCGGGCGCGATCAGTACTTC; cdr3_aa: CAISESGRDQYF
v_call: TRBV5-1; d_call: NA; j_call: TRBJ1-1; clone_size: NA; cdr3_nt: TGCGCCAGCAGCTTCACAGGTTTTAACACTGAAGCTTTCTTT; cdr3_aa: CASSFTGFNTEAFF
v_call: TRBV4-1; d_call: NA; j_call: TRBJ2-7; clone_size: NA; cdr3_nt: TGCGCCAGCAGCCAAGATAGAGCGGATTACGAGCAGTACTTC; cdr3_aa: CASSQDRADYEQYF
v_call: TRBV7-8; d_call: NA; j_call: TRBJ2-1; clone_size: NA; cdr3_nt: TGTGCCAGCTCCCTTCGGGGCGGAACTGGGAATGAGCAGTTCTTC; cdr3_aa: CASSLRGGTGNEQFF
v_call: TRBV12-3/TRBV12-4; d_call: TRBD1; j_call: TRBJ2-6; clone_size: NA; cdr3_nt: TGTGCCAGCAGCCCGCGGACAGGGGCCCCATCTGGGGCCAACGTCCTGACTTTC; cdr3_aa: CASSPRTGAPSGANVLTF
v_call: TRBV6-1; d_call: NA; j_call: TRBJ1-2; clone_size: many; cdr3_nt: TGTGCCAGCAGGGACAGCCGGCGTGGCTACACCTTC; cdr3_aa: CASRDSRRGYTF
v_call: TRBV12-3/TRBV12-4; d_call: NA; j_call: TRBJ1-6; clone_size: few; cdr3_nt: TGTGCCAGCAGTCCGGACAGTAAGACCCTCCACTTT; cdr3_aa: CASSPDSKTLHF
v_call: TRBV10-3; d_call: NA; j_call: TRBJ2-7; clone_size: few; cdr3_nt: TGTGCCATCAGTGGACCCCGGGACATCTCCTACGAGCAGTACTTC; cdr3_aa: CAISGPRDISYEQYF
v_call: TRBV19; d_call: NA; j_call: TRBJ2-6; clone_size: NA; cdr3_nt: TGTGCCAGTAGTATACGTTTCTCGGGGGCCAACGTCCTGACTTTC; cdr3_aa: CASSIRFSGANVLTF
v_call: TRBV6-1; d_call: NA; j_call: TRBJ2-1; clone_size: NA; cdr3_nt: TGTGCCAGCAGTTACGCTGGGGGCAAGAATGAGCATTTCTTC; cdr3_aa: CASSYAGGKNEHFF
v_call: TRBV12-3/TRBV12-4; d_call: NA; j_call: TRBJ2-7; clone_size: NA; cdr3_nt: TGTGCCAGCAGTCAAACTCGGGGGCGCTCCTACGAGCAGTACTTC; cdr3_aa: CASSQTRGRSYEQYF
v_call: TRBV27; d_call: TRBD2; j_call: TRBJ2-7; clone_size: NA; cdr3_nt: TGTGCCAGCAGTTTAGGGAGGGCTAGCGGGAGGGGTATCTACGAGCAGTACTTC; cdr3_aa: CASSLGRASGRGIYEQYF
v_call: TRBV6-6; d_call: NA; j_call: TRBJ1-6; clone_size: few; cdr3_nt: TGTGCCAGCAGTCTCCGGGACACGAATTCACCCCTCCACTTT; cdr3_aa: CASSLRDTNSPLHF
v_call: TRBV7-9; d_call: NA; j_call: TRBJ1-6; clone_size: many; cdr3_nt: TGTGCCAGCAGCTTAGTGGGGGATCCGAATTCACCCCTCCACTTT; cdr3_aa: CASSLVGDPNSPLHF
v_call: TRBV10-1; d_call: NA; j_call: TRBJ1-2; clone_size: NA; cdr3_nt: TGCGCCAGCAGACCCGCCAGGAGTGGAAAGGGGAGATATGGCTACACCTTC; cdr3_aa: CASRPARSGKGRYGYTF
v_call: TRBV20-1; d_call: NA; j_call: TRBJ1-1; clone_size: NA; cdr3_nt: TGCAGTGCTAGTCTCGGCGGGGGTGGTACTGAAGCTTTCTTT; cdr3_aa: CSASLGGGGTEAFF
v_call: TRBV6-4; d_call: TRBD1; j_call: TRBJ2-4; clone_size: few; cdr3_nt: TGTGCCAGCTGGCCAACGGGACAGGGGGCTACCAAAAACATTCAGTACTTC; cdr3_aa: CASWPTGQGATKNIQYF
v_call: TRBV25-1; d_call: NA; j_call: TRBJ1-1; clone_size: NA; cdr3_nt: TGTGCCAGCAGTGAAATGCAGGGCCAGGGGCCCATGAACACTGAAGCTTTCTTT; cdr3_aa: CASSEMQGQGPMNTEAFF
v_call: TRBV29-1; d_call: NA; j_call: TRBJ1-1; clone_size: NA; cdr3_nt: TGCAGCGTACCCGGTGGGGTCGAAGCTTTCTTT; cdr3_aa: CSVPGGVEAFF
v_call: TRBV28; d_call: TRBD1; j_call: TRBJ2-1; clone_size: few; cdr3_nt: TGTGCCAGCAGCCGACAGGGAAAAGGGTTAAATGAGCAGTTCTTC; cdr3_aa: CASSRQGKGLNEQFF
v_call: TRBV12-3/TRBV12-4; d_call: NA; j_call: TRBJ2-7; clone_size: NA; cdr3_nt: TGTGCCAGCAGTTTCGGAAGTCAGATTCAGTACTTC; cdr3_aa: CASSFGSQIQYF
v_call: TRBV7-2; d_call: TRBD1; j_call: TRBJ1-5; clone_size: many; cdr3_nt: TGTGCCAGCAGCCCTCGACAGGGGAGCAATCAGCCCCAGCATTTT; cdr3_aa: CASSPRQGSNQPQHF
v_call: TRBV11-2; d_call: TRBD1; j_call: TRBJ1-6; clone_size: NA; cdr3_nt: TGTGCCAGCAGCCGAGGGACAGGGTTCAATTCACCCCTCCACTTT; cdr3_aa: CASSRGTGFNSPLHF
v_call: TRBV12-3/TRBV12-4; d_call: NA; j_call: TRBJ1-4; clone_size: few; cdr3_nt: TGTGCCAGCAGTTTCCGGGGATCTAATGAAAAACTGTTTTTT; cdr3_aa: CASSFRGSNEKLFF
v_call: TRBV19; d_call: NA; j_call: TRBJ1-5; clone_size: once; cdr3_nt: TGTGCCGGTAGTGGAGGGGAAAATCAGCCCCAGCATTTT; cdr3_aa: CAGSGGENQPQHF
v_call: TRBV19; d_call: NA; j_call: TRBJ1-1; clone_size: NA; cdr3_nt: TGTGCCAGTAGTATTGGCTCTCGCCCAGGGTTAGAAGCTTTCTTT; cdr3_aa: CASSIGSRPGLEAFF
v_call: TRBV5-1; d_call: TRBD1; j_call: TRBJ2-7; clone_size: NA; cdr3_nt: TGCGCCAGCAGCCGAGGACAGGCCCTCGAGCAGTACTTC; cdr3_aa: CASSRGQALEQYF
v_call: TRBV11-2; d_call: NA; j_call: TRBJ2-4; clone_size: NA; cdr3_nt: TGTGCCAGCAGCTTAGTCGTAGGCGCAGGGGAAGCCAAAAACATTCAGTACTTC; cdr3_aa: CASSLVVGAGEAKNIQYF
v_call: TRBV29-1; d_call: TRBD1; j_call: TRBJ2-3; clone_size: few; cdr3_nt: TGCAGCGTAATTCTAGACAGGGGCACAGATACGCAGTATTTT; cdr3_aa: CSVILDRGTDTQYF